The 5 T cell receptor beta chains below all came from one sample that was sequenced in a study of T cells in Graves' hyperthyroidism and ophthalmopathy. Amplification of TCR beta CDR3 regions was performed using RNA transcripts as template. The TCR CDR3 first-round RT-PCR relied on the HTBI primer set. In TCRdb, the multiplex PCR reads were re-called with MiXCR into one record per CDR3 protein. The sample includes about 590,000 distinct CDR3 sequences, 15% to 17% of them seen just once. Material for sequencing was blood. These TCRs come from a woman between 25 and 40 years old with Graves' hyperthyroidism.

This clonotype came up many times. This chain connects TRBV2 to TRBJ1-1; 7 bases match TRBD1. Trimming removed 7 bases from V and 6 bases from J; junction bases left unmatched: 11. In germline, CDR1 is SNHLY, CDR2 FYNNEI. The CDR3 contains 14 residues. The CDR3 nucleotides read TGTGCCAGCAAGGATCCAGACAGGGTTCCTGAAGCTTTCTTT. This translates into CASKDPDRVPEAFF.

This clonotype has ten or more counts. The chain joins TRBV6-1 to TRBJ2-3; possible D gene TRBD2, 5 bases. Germline CDR1 and CDR2: MNHNS and SASEGT. The CDR3 has 16 amino acids. V lost 0 bases and J 1 base, leaving 11 bases between the germline ends. The CDR3 sequence is CASSEATAGGTDTQYF. The CDR3 DNA is TGTGCCAGCAGTGAAGCCACGGCGGGTGGCACAGATACGCAGTATTTT.

This clonotype was counted ten times or more. The V gene is TRBV10-3, the J gene TRBJ1-1; unclear D gene. Germline loops: CDR1 ENHRY, CDR2 SYGVKD. Trimming stripped 3 bases from V and 0 bases from J, with 11 bases between. The CDR3 spans 15 residues. The CDR3 region has the DNA TGTGCCATCAGTGAACGCGGGCGGATGAACACTGAAGCTTTCTTT. Residues: CAISERGRMNTEAFF.

J is TRBJ1-3 and V is TRBV5-1, with D unclear. Germline V CDR1 and CDR2: SGHRS, YFSETQ. V lost 4 bases, J lost 0 bases, and 5 bases lay in between. The CDR3 extends over 13 amino acids. The CDR3, as DNA: TGCGCCAGCAGCCGGATCTCTGGAAACACCATATATTTT. It codes for CASSRISGNTIYF. The whole variable domain, remainder taken from reference TRBV5-1 and TRBJ1-3, is KAGVTQTPRYLIKTRGQQVTLSCSPISGHRSVSWYQQTPGQGLQFLFEYFSETQRNKGNFPGRFSGRQFSNSRSEMNVSTLELGDSALYLCASSRISGNTIYFGEGSWLTVV.

This clonotype occurred a few times. The chain employs TRBV5-6 and TRBJ1-2, with D unclear. CDR1 and CDR2 from the germline V gene are SGHDT and YYEEEE. The CDR3 has 12 residues. V gave up 3 bases and J gave up 4 bases, with 7 bases separating them. The CDR3 region is CASSSIVYGYTF. For the CDR3, the DNA is TGTGCCAGCAGCTCTATCGTCTATGGCTACACCTTC.